This T cell receptor (beta chain) was found in a study of liver allograft versus peripheral blood T cells. Background on the study: The authors compared T cell receptor repertoires in transplanted livers with recipients' peripheral blood repertoires.

TCRdb re-called the reads through MiXCR, storing one row per CDR3 protein. The sample holds around 10,000 distinct CDR3 sequences, under 20% seen once. There are 16 residues in the CDR3. The V end lost 0 bases, the J end lost 5 bases, and 16 bases lay between the germline ends. Per the germline V gene, CDR1 is MNHEY and CDR2 is SVGAGI. Study-level findings and limits: The authors reported that T cell receptor repertoires inside liver allografts differed from those in peripheral blood.

By frequency in the sample, this clonotype is medium-sized. Antigen specificity is unknown. V gene TRBV6-5 combines with J gene TRBJ1-2, with a weak D call TRBD1 (5 bases). This sequence was found in a human patient who had a liver transplant. A subset of T cells may come from the graft donor. In DNA form, the CDR3 reads TGTGCCAGCAGTTACTCGATAGGTCTTGGGGGGTATGGCTACACCTTC. It specifies CASSYSIGLGGYGYTF.